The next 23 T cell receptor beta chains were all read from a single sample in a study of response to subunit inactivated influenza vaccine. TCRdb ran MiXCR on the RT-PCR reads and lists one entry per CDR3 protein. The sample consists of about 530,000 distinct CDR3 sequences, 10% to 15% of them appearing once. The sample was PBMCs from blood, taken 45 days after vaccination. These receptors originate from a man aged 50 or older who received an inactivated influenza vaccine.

The CDR3 bases are TGTGCCAGCAGCCTAAGCCTAGGGGCAGGGCTGGAGCAGTACTTC. This codes for CASSLSLGAGLEQYF. The chain has TRBV28 and TRBJ2-7, with TRBD1 as a possible D gene (5 bases). Germline loops: CDR1 MDHEN, CDR2 SYDVKM. V shed 6 bases and J shed 7 bases, with 22 bases lying between them. This CDR3 is 15 amino acids long. Combining the CDR3 with reference TRBV28 and TRBJ2-7 gives the whole variable domain DVKVTQSSRYLVKRTGEKVFLECVQDMDHENMFWYRQDPGLGLRLIYFSYDVKMKEKGDIPEGYSVSREKKERFSLILESASTNQTSMYLCASSLSLGAGLEQYFGPGTRLTVT.

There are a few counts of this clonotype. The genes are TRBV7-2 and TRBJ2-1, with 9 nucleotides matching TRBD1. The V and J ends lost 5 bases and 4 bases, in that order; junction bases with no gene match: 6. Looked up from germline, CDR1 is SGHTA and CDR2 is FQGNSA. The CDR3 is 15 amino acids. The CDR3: CASSDRDRAYNEQFF. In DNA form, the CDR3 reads TGTGCCAGCAGCGACAGGGACAGGGCATACAATGAGCAGTTCTTC.

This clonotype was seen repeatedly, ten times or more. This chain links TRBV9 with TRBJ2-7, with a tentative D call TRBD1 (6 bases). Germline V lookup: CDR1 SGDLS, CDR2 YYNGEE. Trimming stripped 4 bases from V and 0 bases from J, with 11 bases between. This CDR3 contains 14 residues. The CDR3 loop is CASSPRTASYEQYF. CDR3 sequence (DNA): TGTGCCAGCAGCCCCCGGACAGCCTCCTACGAGCAGTACTTC.

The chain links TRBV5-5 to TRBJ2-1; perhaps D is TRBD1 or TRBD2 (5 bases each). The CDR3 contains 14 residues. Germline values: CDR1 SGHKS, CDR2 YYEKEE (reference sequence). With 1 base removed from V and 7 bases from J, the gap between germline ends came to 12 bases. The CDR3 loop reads CASSLWGPPNEQFF. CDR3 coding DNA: TGTGCCAGCAGCTTGTGGGGACCGCCGAATGAGCAGTTCTTC.

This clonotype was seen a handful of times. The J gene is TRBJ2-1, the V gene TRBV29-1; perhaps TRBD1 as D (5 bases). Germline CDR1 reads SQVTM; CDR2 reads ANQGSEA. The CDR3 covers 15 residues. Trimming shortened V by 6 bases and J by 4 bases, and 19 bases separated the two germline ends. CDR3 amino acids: CSVAVIGAWYNEQFF. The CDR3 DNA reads TGCAGCGTCGCGGTAATTGGGGCATGGTACAATGAGCAGTTCTTC.

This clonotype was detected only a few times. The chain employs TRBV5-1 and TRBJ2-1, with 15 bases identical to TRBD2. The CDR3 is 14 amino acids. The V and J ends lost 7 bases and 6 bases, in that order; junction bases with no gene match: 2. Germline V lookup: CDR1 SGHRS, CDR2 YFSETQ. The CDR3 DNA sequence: TGCGCCAGCCAGGGACTAGCGGGAGGCAATGAGCAGTTCTTC. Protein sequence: CASQGLAGGNEQFF.

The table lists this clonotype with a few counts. The CDR3 loop is CASSFVAADTQYF. For the CDR3, the DNA is TGTGCCAGCAGCTTCGTAGCTGCAGATACGCAGTATTTT. J is TRBJ2-3 and V is TRBV5-6; D gene uncertain. The V end lost 2 bases, the J end lost 4 bases, and 8 bases lay between the germline ends. This CDR3 comprises 13 residues. In germline, CDR1 is SGHDT, CDR2 YYEEEE. Full variable domain (rest looked up from reference TRBV5-6 and TRBJ2-3): DAGVTQSPTHLIKTRGQQVTLRCSPKSGHDTVSWYQQALGQGPQFIFQYYEEEERQRGNFPDRFSGHQFPNYSSELNVNALLLGDSALYLCASSFVAADTQYFGPGTRLTVL.

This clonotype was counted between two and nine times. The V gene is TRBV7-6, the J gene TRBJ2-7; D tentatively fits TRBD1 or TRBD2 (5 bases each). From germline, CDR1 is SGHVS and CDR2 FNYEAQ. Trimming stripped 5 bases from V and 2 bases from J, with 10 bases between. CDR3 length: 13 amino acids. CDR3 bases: TGTGCCAGCAGCACGACAGCGGCCTACGAGCAGTACTTC. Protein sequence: CASSTTAAYEQYF.

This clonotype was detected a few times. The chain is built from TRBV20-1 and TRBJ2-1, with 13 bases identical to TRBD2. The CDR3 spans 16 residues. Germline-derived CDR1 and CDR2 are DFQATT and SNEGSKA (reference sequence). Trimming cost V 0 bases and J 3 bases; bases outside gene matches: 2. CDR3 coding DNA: TGCAGTGCTAGAGACACTAGCGGGAGGGTCTACAATGAGCAGTTCTTC. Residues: CSARDTSGRVYNEQFF.

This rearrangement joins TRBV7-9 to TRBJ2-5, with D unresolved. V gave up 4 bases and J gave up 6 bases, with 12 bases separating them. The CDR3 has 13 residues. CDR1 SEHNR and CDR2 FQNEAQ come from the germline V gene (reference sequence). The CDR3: CASSSPRRKTQYF. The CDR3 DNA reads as TGTGCCAGCAGCTCCCCCCGCCGGAAGACCCAGTACTTC.

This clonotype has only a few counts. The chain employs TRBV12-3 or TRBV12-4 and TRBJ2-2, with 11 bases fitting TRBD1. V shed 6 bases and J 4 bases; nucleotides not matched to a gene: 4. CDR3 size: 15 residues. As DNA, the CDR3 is TGTGCCAGCAGAGGACAGGGGGCGTTCACCGGGGAGCTGTTTTTT. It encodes CASRGQGAFTGELFF.

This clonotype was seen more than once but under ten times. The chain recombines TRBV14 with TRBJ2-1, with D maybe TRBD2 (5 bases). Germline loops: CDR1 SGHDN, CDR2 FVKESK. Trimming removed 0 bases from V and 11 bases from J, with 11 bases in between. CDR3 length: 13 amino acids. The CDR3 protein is CASSQDTAGKQFF. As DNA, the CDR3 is TGTGCCAGCAGCCAAGATACGGCGGGTAAGCAGTTCTTC.

In nucleotides, the CDR3 is TGCAGCGTTGAAGATCTGCAGTCTAACTATGGCTACACCTTC. This sequence encodes CSVEDLQSNYGYTF. The genes are TRBV29-1 and TRBJ1-2; unclear D gene. Germline CDR1 reads SQVTM; CDR2 reads ANQGSEA. This CDR3 region has 14 residues. V was clipped by 0 bases and J by 0 bases, with 8 bases between them.

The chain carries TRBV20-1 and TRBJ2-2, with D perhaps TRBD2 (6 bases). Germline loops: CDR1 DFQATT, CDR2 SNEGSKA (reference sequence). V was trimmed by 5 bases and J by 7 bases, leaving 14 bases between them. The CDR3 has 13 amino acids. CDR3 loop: CSASGTLIGELFF. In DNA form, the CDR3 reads TGCAGTGCTTCCGGGACTCTGATCGGGGAGCTGTTTTTT.

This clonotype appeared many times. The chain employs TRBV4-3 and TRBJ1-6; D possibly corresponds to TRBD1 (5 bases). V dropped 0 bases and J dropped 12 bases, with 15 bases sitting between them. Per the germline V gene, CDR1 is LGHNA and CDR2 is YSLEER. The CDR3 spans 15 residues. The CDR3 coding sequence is TGCGCCAGCAGCCAAGAAACGGGACCCGGAGGACCCCTCCACTTT. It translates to CASSQETGPGGPLHF.

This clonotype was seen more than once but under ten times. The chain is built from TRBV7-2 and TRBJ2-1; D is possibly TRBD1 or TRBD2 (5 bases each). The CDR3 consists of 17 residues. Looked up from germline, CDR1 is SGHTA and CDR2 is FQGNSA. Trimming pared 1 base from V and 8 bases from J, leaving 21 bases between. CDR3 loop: CASSLGEGTPQSHEQFF. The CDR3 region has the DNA TGTGCCAGCAGCTTAGGAGAAGGGACCCCTCAGTCCCATGAGCAGTTCTTC.

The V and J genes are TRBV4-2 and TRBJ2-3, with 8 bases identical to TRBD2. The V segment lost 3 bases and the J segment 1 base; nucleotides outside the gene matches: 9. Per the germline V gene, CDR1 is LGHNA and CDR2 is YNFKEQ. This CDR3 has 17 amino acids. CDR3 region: CASSHPKTSVGTDTQYF. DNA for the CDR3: TGTGCCAGCAGCCATCCAAAGACTAGCGTTGGCACAGATACGCAGTATTTT.

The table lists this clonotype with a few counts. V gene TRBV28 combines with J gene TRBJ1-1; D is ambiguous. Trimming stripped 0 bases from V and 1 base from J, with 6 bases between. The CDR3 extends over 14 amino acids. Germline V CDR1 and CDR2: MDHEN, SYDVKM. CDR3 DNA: TGTGCCAGCAGTTTATGGGGCAGGAACACTGAAGCTTTCTTT. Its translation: CASSLWGRNTEAFF.

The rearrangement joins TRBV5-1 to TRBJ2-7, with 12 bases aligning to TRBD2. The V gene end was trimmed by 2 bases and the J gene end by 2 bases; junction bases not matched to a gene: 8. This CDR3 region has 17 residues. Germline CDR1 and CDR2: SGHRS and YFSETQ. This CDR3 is CASSFGLAGGKAYEQYF. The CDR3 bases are TGCGCCAGCAGCTTTGGGCTAGCGGGAGGGAAGGCCTACGAGCAGTACTTC.

The CDR3 reads CASSREQGRETQYF. CDR3 DNA: TGTGCCAGCAGTAGGGAACAGGGGAGAGAGACCCAGTACTTC. The chain combines TRBV6-2 or TRBV6-3 with TRBJ2-5, with TRBD1 identical over 7 bases. Germline CDR1 reads MNHEY; CDR2 reads SVGEGT. Losses at the gene ends were 5 bases for V and 4 bases for J; bases not matched to a gene: 7. The CDR3 contains 14 residues.

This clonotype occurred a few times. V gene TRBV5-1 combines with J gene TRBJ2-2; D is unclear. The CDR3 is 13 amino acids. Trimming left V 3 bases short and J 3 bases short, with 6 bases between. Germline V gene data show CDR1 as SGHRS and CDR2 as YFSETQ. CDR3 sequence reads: CASSSRDTGELFF. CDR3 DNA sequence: TGCGCCAGCAGCTCCCGGGACACCGGGGAGCTGTTTTTT.

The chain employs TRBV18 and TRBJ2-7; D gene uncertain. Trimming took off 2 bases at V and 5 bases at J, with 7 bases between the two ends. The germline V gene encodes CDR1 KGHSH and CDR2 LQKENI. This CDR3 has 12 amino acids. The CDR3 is CASSPVTDEQYF. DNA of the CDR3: TGTGCCAGCTCACCAGTCACGGACGAGCAGTACTTC. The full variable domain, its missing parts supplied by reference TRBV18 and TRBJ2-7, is NAGVMQNPRHLVRRRGQEARLRCSPMKGHSHVYWYRQLPEEGLKFMVYLQKENIIDESGMPKERFSAEFPKEGPSILRIQQVVRGDSAAYFCASSPVTDEQYFGPGTRLTVT.

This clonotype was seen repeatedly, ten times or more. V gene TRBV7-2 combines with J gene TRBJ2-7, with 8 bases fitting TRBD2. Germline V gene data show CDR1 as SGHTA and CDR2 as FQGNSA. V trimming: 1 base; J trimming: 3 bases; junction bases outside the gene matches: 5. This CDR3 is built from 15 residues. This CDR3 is CASSLEAGGVYEQYF. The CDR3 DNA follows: TGTGCCAGCAGCTTAGAGGCGGGGGGCGTCTACGAGCAGTACTTC.